This T cell receptor (beta chain) was obtained from a study of blood T cell repertoires in COVID-19. Study as a whole: The analysed material was cDNA or gDNA that came from T cells, B-cell-depleted T cells, or PBMCs.

The CDR3 loop spans 20 amino acids. CDR1 is KGHSH, CDR2 LQKENI, per germline. J gave up 4 bases and V 3 bases, and 17 bases lay outside the gene matches. Clones were read by immunoSEQ multiplex PCR, and TCRdb kept only the in-frame ones, dropping some. The repertoire holds around 160,000 clones, with roughly four fifths as singletons. The V call is TRBV18, the J call TRBJ2-1, with TRBD1 matching over 11 bases. The source is a woman aged 80 or older with acute or convalescent COVID-19. Sequenced material: peripheral blood. The CDR3 DNA follows: TGTGCCAGCTCACCCAAAGAAGGATCGGGACAGGGGGTTATGTACAATGAGCAGTTCTTC. This gives the protein CASSPKEGSGQGVMYNEQFF.